The subject of this entry is one TCR beta chain. Its antigen is still unknown. This table comes from immunoSEQ multiplex PCR, and its TCRdb copy is limited to in-frame clones, with some not included. In the table there are more than 80,000 clones, less than 95% of which are singletons. This sample was taken from a study of OX40 agonist ivuxolimab in advanced cancers. Across the study: Patients assigned to dose escalation were diagnosed with hepatocellular carcinoma, melanoma, renal cell or head and neck cancer.

Autoimmune disease history or systemic immunosuppression disqualified patients. The germline V gene has CDR1 WNHNN and CDR2 SYGVQD (reference sequence). The CDR3 length is 14 residues. V was shortened by 4 bases and J by 4 bases, with 10 bases between the two germline ends. Findings and caveats of the study: At 0.1 to 3.0 mg/kg and by week 6, CD4+ and CD8+ T cells in the blood had expanded clonally.

The sequence came from an adult with an advanced solid tumor such as melanoma, head and neck, liver or kidney cancer. Sequenced material: CD4+ or CD8+ T cells sorted from blood, taken in a trial of the OX40 agonist ivuxolimab. The chain employs TRBV10-1 and TRBJ2-2; D gene unclear. The CDR3 sequence is CASSARIATGELFF. In DNA, the CDR3 is TGCGCCAGCAGTGCTAGGATAGCCACCGGGGAGCTGTTTTTT.